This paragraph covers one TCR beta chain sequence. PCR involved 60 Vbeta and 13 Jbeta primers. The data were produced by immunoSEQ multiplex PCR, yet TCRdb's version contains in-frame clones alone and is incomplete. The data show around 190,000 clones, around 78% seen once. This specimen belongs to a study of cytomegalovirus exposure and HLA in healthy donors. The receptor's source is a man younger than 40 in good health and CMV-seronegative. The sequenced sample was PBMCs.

The CDR3 DNA reads as TGTGCCAGCAGCTTGGCCCCGTGGGCCGCAGATACGCAGTATTTT. Translated, it gives CASSLAPWAADTQYF. V gene TRBV5-6 combines with J gene TRBJ2-3; D uncertain. This CDR3 comprises 15 residues. V lost 0 bases, J lost 4 bases, and 12 bases lay in between. From germline, CDR1 is SGHDT and CDR2 YYEEEE.